The source of this TCR beta chain is a study of Graves' ophthalmopathy and Graves' hyperthyroidism. The authors amplified TCR beta CDR3 regions from RNA transcripts. RT-PCR in the first round used HTBI primers; a second-round multiplex PCR followed. TCRdb independently ran MiXCR on the multiplex PCR reads; one entry per CDR3 protein. The repertoire has almost 750,000 distinct CDR3 sequences, 35% to 50% of them found once; the top ten carry approximately 46%. V shed 6 bases and J 8 bases; nucleotides not matched to a gene: 9. Germline CDR1 is LNHDA and CDR2 is SQIVND (reference sequence). The length of the CDR3 is 13 residues.

The sample comprised peripheral blood. This TCR was sampled from an adult man with Graves' ophthalmopathy. The chain is built from TRBV19 and TRBJ1-2; TRBD1 aligns across 7 bases. CDR3 bases: TGTGCCAGTAGGACAGGGTCGAGAGACGGCTACACCTTC. Translating it yields CASRTGSRDGYTF.